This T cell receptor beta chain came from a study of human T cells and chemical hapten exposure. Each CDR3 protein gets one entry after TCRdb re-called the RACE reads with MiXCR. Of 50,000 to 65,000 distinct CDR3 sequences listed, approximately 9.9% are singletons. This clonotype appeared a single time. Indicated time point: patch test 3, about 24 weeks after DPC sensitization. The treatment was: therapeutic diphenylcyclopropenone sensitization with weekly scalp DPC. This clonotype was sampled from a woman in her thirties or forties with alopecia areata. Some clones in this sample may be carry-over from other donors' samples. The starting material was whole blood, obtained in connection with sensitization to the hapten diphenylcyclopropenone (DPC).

The DNA of the CDR3 is TGCAGCGCCGGGACATGGGTGGACGAGCAGTACTTC. This translates into CSAGTWVDEQYF. The chain uses TRBV29-1 and TRBJ2-7; a possible D gene is TRBD1 (6 bases). V lost 7 bases and J lost 5, with 15 bases in between. Germline V gives CDR1 SQVTM, CDR2 ANQGSEA. CDR3 size: 12 residues.